These 6 T cell receptor beta chains were all obtained from the same sample, sequenced in a study of neoadjuvant anti-PD-1 for oral cavity cancer. Method: immunoSEQ multiplex PCR; TCRdb's copy keeps in-frame clones and lacks some. The sample consists of about 72,000 clones, about 83% of them appearing once. The sequencing used PBMCs, collected before nivolumab (anti-PD-1) treatment. These receptors were obtained from a person aged 35-79 years with oral cavity squamous cell carcinoma.

This chain joins TRBV7-9 and TRBJ1-3; TRBD1 might be the D (6 bases). The V gene lost 1 base and the J gene lost 2 bases, with 21 bases spanning the gap. Germline V gene sequence: CDR1 SEHNR, CDR2 FQNEAQ (reference sequence). The CDR3 is made up of 19 amino acids. Here the CDR3 reads CASSLDDDTGIGPGNTIYF. The CDR3 DNA reads TGTGCCAGCAGCTTAGACGATGATACAGGGATCGGCCCTGGAAACACCATATATTTT.

V and J are TRBV7-6 and TRBJ2-1; possibly TRBD2 for D (6 bases). The germline CDR1 and CDR2 sequences are SGHVS and FNYEAQ. Trimming removed 5 bases at V and 5 bases at J, with 16 bases between. There are 15 residues in the CDR3. CDR3 bases: TGTGCCAGCAGCCTCCCTAGGGACTTAAACAATGAGCAGTTCTTC. This sequence encodes CASSLPRDLNNEQFF.

The J gene is TRBJ1-3, the V gene TRBV7-3; 7 bases line up with TRBD1. CDR1 is SGHTA and CDR2 is FQGTGA in the germline V gene. With 5 bases clipped from V and 4 bases from J, the junction kept 2 bases outside the gene matches. There are 13 residues in the CDR3. The CDR3 protein is CASSIQGGNTIYF. The CDR3 DNA reads TGTGCCAGCAGCATACAGGGGGGAAACACCATATATTTT.

A word on this clone: At the DNA level, this CDR3 is encoded by other sequences in the same sample as well. V and J are TRBV14 and TRBJ2-7; D call uncertain. Germline V lookup: CDR1 SGHDN, CDR2 FVKESK. The CDR3 contains 11 residues. V gave up 1 base and J gave up 3 bases, with 1 base separating them. The DNA of the CDR3 is TGTGCCAGCAGCCAAGGCTACGAGCAGTACTTC. Translating gives CASSQGYEQYF.

The CDR3 DNA reads as TGTGCCAGCAGCTTACCGCCAAACAGGGGGCTCAACAATGAGCAGTTCTTC. The encoded protein is CASSLPPNRGLNNEQFF. The rearrangement links TRBV13 to TRBJ2-1; 9 nucleotides match TRBD1. The CDR3 contains 17 residues. The V and J ends lost 2 bases and 5 bases, in that order; junction bases with no gene match: 10. The V gene's germline CDR1 is PRHDT and CDR2 FYEKMQ (reference sequence).

This chain uses TRBV30 with TRBJ2-7; 8 nucleotides align to TRBD2. This CDR3 is 11 amino acids long. Germline trimming cut 6 bases from V and 6 bases from J; bases unmatched to any gene: 4. CDR1 is GTSNPN, CDR2 SVGIG, per germline (reference sequence). CDR3 nucleotides: TGTGCCTGCCAGCTAGCGGGCGAGCAGTACTTC. Translation gives CACQLAGEQYF.